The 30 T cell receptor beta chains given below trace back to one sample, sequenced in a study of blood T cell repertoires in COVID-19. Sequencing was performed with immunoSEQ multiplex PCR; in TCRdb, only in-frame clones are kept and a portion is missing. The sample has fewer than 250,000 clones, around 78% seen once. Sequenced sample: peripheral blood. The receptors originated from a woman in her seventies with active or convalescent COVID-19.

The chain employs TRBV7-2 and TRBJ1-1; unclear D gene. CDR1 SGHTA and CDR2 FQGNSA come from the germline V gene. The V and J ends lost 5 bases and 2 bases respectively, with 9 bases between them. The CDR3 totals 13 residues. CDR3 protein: CASSDIPNTEAFF. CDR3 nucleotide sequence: TGTGCCAGCAGCGACATTCCCAACACTGAAGCTTTCTTT. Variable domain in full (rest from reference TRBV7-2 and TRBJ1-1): GAGVSQSPSNKVTEKGKDVELRCDPISGHTALYWYRQSLGQGLEFLIYFQGNSAPDKSGLPSDRFSAERTGGSVSTLTIQRTQQEDSAVYLCASSDIPNTEAFFGQGTRLTVV.

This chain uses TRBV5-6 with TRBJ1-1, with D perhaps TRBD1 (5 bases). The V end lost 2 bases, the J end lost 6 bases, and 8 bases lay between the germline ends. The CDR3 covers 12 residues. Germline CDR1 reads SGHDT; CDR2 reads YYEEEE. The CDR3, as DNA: TGTGCCAGCAGCTTCGGACACTCTGAAGCTTTCTTT. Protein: CASSFGHSEAFF.

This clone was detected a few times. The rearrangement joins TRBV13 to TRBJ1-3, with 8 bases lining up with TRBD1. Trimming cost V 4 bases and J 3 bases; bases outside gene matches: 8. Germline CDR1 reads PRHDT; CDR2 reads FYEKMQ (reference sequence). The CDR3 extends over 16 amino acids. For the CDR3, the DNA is TGTGCCAGCAGCTCACAGGGGGGGCTAGGTGGAAACACCATATATTTT. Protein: CASSSQGGLGGNTIYF.

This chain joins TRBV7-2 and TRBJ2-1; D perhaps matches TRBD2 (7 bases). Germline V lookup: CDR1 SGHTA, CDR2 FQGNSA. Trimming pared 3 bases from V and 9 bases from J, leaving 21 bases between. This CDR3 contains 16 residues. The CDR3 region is CASSFPGRGALGEQFF. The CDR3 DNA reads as TGTGCCAGCAGCTTCCCTGGACGGGGGGCCTTGGGTGAGCAGTTCTTC. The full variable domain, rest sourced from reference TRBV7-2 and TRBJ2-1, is GAGVSQSPSNKVTEKGKDVELRCDPISGHTALYWYRQSLGQGLEFLIYFQGNSAPDKSGLPSDRFSAERTGGSVSTLTIQRTQQEDSAVYLCASSFPGRGALGEQFFGPGTRLTVL.

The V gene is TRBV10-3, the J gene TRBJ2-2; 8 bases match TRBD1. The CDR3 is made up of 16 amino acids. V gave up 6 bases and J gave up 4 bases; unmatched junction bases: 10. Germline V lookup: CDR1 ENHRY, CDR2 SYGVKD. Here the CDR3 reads CAISNLGQGSTGELFF. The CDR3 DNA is TGTGCCATCAGCAACCTCGGACAGGGCAGCACCGGGGAGCTGTTTTTT.

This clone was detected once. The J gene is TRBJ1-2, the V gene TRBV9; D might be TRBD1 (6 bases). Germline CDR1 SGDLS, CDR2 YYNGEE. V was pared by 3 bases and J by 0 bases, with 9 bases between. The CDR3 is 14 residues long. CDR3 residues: CASSGYRANYGYTF. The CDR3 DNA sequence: TGTGCCAGCAGCGGCTACAGGGCTAACTATGGCTACACCTTC.

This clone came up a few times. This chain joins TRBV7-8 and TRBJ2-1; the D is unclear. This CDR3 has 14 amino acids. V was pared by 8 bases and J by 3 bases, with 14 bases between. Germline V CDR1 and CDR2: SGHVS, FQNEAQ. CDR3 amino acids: CASSLSPSYNEQFF. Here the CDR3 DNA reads TGTGCCAGCTCCCTCTCCCCCAGCTACAATGAGCAGTTCTTC.

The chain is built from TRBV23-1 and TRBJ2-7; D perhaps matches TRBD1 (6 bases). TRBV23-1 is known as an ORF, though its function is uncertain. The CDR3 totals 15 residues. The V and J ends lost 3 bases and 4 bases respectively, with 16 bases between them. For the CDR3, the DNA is TGCGCCAGCAGTCACCATGGACAGCGCTCTTACGAGCAGTACTTC. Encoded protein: CASSHHGQRSYEQYF.

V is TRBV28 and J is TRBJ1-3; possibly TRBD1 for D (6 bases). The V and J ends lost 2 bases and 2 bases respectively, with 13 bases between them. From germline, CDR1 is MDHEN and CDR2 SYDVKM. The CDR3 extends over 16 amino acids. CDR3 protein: CASSLTGPGPGNTIYF. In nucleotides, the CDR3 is TGTGCCAGCAGTTTAACAGGGCCCGGGCCTGGAAACACCATATATTTT.

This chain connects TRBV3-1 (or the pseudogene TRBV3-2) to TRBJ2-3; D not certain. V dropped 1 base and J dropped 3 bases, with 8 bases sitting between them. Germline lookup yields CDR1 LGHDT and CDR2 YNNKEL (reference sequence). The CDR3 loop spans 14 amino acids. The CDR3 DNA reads TGTGCCAGCAGCCAAGGAGCGACTACAGATACGCAGTATTTT. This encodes CASSQGATTDTQYF.

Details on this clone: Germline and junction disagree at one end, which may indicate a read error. DNA for the CDR3: TGTGCCAGTAGTCCCCGGACTAGCGGCGGGGGGAGCGGCATCTTC. The encoded protein is CASSPRTSGGGSGIF. V usage is TRBV19 and J usage is TRBJ2-1; 10 bases map to TRBD2. This CDR3 is built from 15 residues. Germline values: CDR1 LNHDA, CDR2 SQIVND (reference sequence).

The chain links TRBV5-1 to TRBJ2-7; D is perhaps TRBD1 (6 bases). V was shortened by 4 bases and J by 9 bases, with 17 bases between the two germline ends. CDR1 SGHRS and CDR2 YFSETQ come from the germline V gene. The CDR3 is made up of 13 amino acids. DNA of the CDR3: TGCGCCAGCAGCCTGGATGGGGGCCTACGGCAGTACTTC. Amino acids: CASSLDGGLRQYF.

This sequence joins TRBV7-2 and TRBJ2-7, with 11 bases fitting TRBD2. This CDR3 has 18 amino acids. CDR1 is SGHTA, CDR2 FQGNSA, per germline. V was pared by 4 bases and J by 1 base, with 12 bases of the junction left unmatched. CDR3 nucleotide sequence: TGTGCCAGCAGCTCCAGAGGGGTTGGACTAGCGGGTTCCTACGAGCAGTACTTC. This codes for CASSSRGVGLAGSYEQYF.

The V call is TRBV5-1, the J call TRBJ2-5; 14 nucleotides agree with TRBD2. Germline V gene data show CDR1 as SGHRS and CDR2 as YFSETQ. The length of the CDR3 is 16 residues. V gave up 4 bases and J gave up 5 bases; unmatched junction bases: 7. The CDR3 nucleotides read TGCGCCAGCAGCACGGGACTAGCGGGAGCCGGGGAGACCCAGTACTTC. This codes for CASSTGLAGAGETQYF.

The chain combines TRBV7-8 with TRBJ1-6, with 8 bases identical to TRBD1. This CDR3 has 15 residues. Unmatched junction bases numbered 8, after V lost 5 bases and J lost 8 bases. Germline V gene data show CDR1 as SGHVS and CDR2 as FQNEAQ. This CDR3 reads CASSPSAGGYSPLHF. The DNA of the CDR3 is TGTGCCAGCAGCCCCTCGGCAGGGGGCTATTCACCCCTCCACTTT.

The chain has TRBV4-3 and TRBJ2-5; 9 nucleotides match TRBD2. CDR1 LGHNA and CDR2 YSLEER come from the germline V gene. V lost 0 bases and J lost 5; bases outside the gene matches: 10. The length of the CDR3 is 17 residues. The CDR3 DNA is TGCGCCAGCAGCCAAGATCATCGCGGGGGGGCAGGTGAGACCCAGTACTTC. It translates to CASSQDHRGGAGETQYF.

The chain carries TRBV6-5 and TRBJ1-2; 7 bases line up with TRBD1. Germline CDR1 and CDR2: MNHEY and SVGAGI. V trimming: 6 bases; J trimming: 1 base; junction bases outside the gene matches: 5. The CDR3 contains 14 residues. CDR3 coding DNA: TGTGCCAGCAGGAAGGGACAGAATAACTATGGCTACACCTTC. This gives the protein CASRKGQNNYGYTF.

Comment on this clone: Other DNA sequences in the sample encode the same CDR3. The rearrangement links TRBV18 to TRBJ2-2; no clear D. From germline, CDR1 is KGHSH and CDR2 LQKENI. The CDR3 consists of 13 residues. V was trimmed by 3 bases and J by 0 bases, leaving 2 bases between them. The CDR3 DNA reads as TGTGCCAGCTCACCCTCGAACACCGGGGAGCTGTTTTTT. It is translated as CASSPSNTGELFF.

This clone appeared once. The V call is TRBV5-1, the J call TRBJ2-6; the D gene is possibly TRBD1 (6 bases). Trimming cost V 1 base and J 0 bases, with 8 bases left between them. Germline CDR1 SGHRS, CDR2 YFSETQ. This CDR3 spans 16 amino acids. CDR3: CASSLTGNSGANVLTF. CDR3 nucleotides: TGCGCCAGCAGCTTGACAGGGAACTCTGGGGCCAACGTCCTGACTTTC. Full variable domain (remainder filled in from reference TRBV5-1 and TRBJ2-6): KAGVTQTPRYLIKTRGQQVTLSCSPISGHRSVSWYQQTPGQGLQFLFEYFSETQRNKGNFPGRFSGRQFSNSRSEMNVSTLELGDSALYLCASSLTGNSGANVLTFGAGSRLTVL.

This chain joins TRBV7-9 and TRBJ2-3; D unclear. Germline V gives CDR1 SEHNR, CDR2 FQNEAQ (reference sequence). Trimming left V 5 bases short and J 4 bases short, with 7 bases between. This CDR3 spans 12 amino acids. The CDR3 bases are TGTGCCAGCAGCGTTTCCTCAGATACGCAGTATTTT. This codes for CASSVSSDTQYF. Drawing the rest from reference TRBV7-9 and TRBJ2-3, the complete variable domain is DTGVSQNPRHKITKRGQNVTFRCDPISEHNRLYWYRQTLGQGPEFLTYFQNEAQLEKSRLLSDRFSAERPKGSFSTLEIQRTEQGDSAMYLCASSVSSDTQYFGPGTRLTVL.

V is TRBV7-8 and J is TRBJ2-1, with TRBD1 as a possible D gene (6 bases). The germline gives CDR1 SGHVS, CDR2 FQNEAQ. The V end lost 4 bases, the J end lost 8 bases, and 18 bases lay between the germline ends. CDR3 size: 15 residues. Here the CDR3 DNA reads TGTGCCAGCAGCTATGACCGTTGGGGGCAAGATGAGCAGTTCTTC. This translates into CASSYDRWGQDEQFF.

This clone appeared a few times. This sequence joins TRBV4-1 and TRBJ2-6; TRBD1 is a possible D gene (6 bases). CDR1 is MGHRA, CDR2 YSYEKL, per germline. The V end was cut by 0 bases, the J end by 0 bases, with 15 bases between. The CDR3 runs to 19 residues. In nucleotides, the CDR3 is TGCGCCAGCAGCCAAGATCTGCGGCAGGGGACCTCTGGGGCCAACGTCCTGACTTTC. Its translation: CASSQDLRQGTSGANVLTF.

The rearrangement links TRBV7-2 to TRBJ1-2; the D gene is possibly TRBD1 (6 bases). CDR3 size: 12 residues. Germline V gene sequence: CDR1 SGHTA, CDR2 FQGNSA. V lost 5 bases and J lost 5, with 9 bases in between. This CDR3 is CASSPQGYGYTF. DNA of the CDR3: TGTGCCAGCAGCCCCCAGGGGTATGGCTACACCTTC.

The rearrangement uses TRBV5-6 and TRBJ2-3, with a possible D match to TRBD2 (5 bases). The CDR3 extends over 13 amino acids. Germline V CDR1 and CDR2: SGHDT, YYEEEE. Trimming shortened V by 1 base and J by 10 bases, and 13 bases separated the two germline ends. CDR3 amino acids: CASSLQSGFAQYF. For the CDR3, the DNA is TGTGCCAGCAGCTTGCAAAGCGGTTTTGCGCAGTATTTT.

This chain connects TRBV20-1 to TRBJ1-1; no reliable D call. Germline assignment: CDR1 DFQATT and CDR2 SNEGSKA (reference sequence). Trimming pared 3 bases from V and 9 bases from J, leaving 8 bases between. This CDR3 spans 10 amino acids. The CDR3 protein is CSASAPQAFF. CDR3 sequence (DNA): TGCAGTGCTAGCGCGCCCCAAGCTTTCTTT.

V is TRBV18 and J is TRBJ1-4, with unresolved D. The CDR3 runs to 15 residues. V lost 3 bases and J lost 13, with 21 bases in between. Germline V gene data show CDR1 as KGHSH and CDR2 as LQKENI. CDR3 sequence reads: CASSPLVAQAPGLFF. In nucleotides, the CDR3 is TGTGCCAGCTCACCTTTGGTGGCGCAGGCGCCAGGACTGTTTTTT. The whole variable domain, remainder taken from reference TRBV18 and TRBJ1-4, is NAGVMQNPRHLVRRRGQEARLRCSPMKGHSHVYWYRQLPEEGLKFMVYLQKENIIDESGMPKERFSAEFPKEGPSILRIQQVVRGDSAAYFCASSPLVAQAPGLFFGSGTQLSVL.

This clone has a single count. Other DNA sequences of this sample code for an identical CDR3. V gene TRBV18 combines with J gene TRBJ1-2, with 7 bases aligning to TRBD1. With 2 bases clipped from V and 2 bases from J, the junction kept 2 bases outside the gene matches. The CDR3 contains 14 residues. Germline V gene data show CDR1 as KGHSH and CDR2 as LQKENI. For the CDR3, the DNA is TGTGCCAGCTCACCAGGACAGGCGAACTATGGCTACACCTTC. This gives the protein CASSPGQANYGYTF.

As DNA, the CDR3 is TGTGCCAGCAGACTCCCACCGACAGAAGGCACAGATACGCAGTATTTT. Translated, it gives CASRLPPTEGTDTQYF. J is TRBJ2-3 and V is TRBV28, with TRBD1 as a possible D gene (5 bases). Trimming left V 6 bases short and J 1 base short, with 17 bases between. The CDR3 extends over 16 amino acids. The germline V gene encodes CDR1 MDHEN and CDR2 SYDVKM.

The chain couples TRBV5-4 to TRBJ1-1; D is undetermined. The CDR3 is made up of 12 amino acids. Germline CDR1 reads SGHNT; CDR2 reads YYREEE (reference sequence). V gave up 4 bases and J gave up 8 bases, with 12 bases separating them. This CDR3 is CASSRSGWEAFF. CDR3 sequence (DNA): TGTGCCAGCAGCCGCTCCGGTTGGGAAGCTTTCTTT.

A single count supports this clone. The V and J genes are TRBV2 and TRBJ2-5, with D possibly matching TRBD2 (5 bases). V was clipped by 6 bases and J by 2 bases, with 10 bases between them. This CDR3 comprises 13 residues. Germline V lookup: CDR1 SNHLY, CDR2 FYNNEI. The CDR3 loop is CASRETRQETQYF. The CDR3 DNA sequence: TGTGCCAGCAGGGAAACTAGACAAGAGACCCAGTACTTC.